These T cell receptor beta chains were read from a single sample in a study of Ad26.COV2.S vaccination and SARS-CoV-2 variants. The method was immunoSEQ multiplex PCR; TCRdb's version includes in-frame clones alone and lacks a portion of them. Of some 370,000 clones in the sample, about 83% were seen once. Sequencing used peripheral blood, obtained in a trial of Ad26.COV2.S vaccine versus placebo. The receptors were sampled from a person aged 18-60 years who received the Ad26.COV2.S COVID-19 vaccine or a placebo. Both conserved end residues are part of each CDR3. A D gene is named only where the DNA matches it firmly. The size entry is marked missing in some rows and otherwise reads once, few, many or a size class.

cdr3_nt cdr3_aa j_call d_call v_call clone_size
TGTGCCATCAGTGAGTCAGGGCTACCGAGCTCCTACGAGCAGTACTTC CAISESGLPSSYEQYF TRBJ2-7 - TRBV10-3 once
TGTGCCAGCAGCCGTGGGATAGCAGGGGGTAGCACAGATACGCAGTATTTT CASSRGIAGGSTDTQYF TRBJ2-3 TRBD1 TRBV7-3 -
TGTGCCAGCAGTCTTGGGACAGTTAATGAGCAGTTCTTC CASSLGTVNEQFF TRBJ2-1 TRBD1 TRBV27 -
TGTGCCAGCTCACCCGAGGGGGATGCTGACTATGGCTACACCTTC CASSPEGDADYGYTF TRBJ1-2 - TRBV18 -
TGTGCCAGCAGTCCATTCTTCTACGAGCAGTACTTC CASSPFFYEQYF TRBJ2-7 - TRBV6-6 -
TGTGCCAGCACCTCGGGACAGATAAACACTGAAGCTTTCTTT CASTSGQINTEAFF TRBJ1-1 TRBD1 TRBV6-6 -
TGTGCCAGCTCGGCTAATTTCGGAGAGACCCAGTACTTC CASSANFGETQYF TRBJ2-5 - TRBV18 -
TGTGCCAGCAGCCAGCCCCGGAGGGAGACCCAGTACTTC CASSQPRRETQYF TRBJ2-5 - TRBV5-6 -
TGTGCCAGCAGCTCGGGGACTAGTCCTGATGAGACCCAGTACTTC CASSSGTSPDETQYF TRBJ2-5 TRBD2 TRBV7-8 -
TGTGCCAGCAGTCGGGGGGTTCAGTACTTC CASSRGVQYF TRBJ2-5 TRBD2 TRBV6-6 -
TGCGCCAGCAGCTTGCAGAGTCGCAGCTCCTATAATTCACCCCTCCACTTT CASSLQSRSSYNSPLHF TRBJ1-6 - TRBV5-1 -
TGCGCCAGCAGCGGGGGACAGGGGGTTGTCTATGGCTACACCTTC CASSGGQGVVYGYTF TRBJ1-2 TRBD1 TRBV5-1 -
TGCGCCAGCAGCATCCAGGGGGGGACTGAAGCTTTCTTT CASSIQGGTEAFF TRBJ1-1 TRBD1 TRBV5-1 few
TGTGCCAGCAGTGATCCCCTGAACACTGAAGCTTTCTTT CASSDPLNTEAFF TRBJ1-1 - TRBV2 -
TGTGCCAGCAGCCCCCGAGAGACCTGGGGGGGACTCCAGTACTTC CASSPRETWGGLQYF TRBJ2-5 TRBD2 TRBV9 -
TGTGCCAGTAGTATTGATTCTAACTACGAGCAGTACTTC CASSIDSNYEQYF TRBJ2-7 - TRBV19 -
TGTGCCTGGAGTTACGGTAATCAGCCCCAGCATTTT CAWSYGNQPQHF TRBJ1-5 - TRBV30 once
TGTGCCAGCAGCGCCACTCTCGGGGGGAGAGCCTATGGCTACACCTTC CASSATLGGRAYGYTF TRBJ1-2 - TRBV9 -
TGCGCCAGCAGCCCCCCGATAGGGACAGGGGCTTACTCTGGGGCCAACGTCCTGACTTTC CASSPPIGTGAYSGANVLTF TRBJ2-6 TRBD1 TRBV4-3 -
TGTGCCAGCAGCGCCACAGGGTACTATGGCTACACCTTC CASSATGYYGYTF TRBJ1-2 - TRBV9 -
TGTGCCAGCATAGCAGGGGGGACCTATGGCTACACCTTC CASIAGGTYGYTF TRBJ1-2 - TRBV21-1 -
TGCAGTGCTAGAGGGGCCGGCTACACCTTC CSARGAGYTF TRBJ1-2 - TRBV20-1 -
TGTGCCAGCAGCATACGTACCGGGACAGGGGGCTCCGAGCAGTACTTC CASSIRTGTGGSEQYF TRBJ2-7 - TRBV21-1 -
TGTGCCAGCAGCTTAGAGCGCAGGAGCTCCTACGAGCAGTACTTC CASSLERRSSYEQYF TRBJ2-7 - TRBV11-3 -
TGTGCCATCAGTAATAACACTGAAGCTTTCTTT CAISNNTEAFF TRBJ1-1 - TRBV10-3 -
TGTGCCAGCAGCTACGGGACAGGTTCCTACGAGCAGTACTTC CASSYGTGSYEQYF TRBJ2-7 TRBD1 TRBV5-6 -
TGTGCCAGCAGTGATCCTTCCAATCAGCCCCAGCATTTT CASSDPSNQPQHF TRBJ1-5 - TRBV6-1 -
TGTGCCAGTAGTATAGTGGGGGTAGAGACCCAGTACTTC CASSIVGVETQYF TRBJ2-5 - TRBV19 -
TGCGCCACCACCAGAGGCCAGCGGGGAAACCAAGAGACCCAGTACTTC CATTRGQRGNQETQYF TRBJ2-5 TRBD2 TRBV5-1 -
TGTGCCAGCAGTAGGATTAAGGGGGAGAGCAATCAGCCCCAGCATTTT CASSRIKGESNQPQHF TRBJ1-5 - TRBV21-1 once
TGTGCCAGCTCACCCCGACAGGACAGGGGGATACTCCTAAACACTGAAGCTTTCTTT CASSPRQDRGILLNTEAFF TRBJ1-1 TRBD1 TRBV18 -
TGCGCCAGCAGCCAAGTGGGGAGGGGGGCTCAGCCCCAGCATTTT CASSQVGRGAQPQHF TRBJ1-5 - TRBV4-1 -
TGTGCCAGCAGTTTGTCCGGGACAGGGAGGCCCCACGAGCAGTACTTC CASSLSGTGRPHEQYF TRBJ2-7 TRBD1 TRBV27 -
TGCGCCAGCAGCTCGGACGGGCTCTATGGCTACACCTTC CASSSDGLYGYTF TRBJ1-2 - TRBV5-1 once
TGTGCCAGTAGCCCTTACACAGATACGCAGTATTTT CASSPYTDTQYF TRBJ2-3 - TRBV19 -
TGTGCCAGCAGTTACTCGACCCGACTTCGGGCGGGCTACACCTTC CASSYSTRLRAGYTF TRBJ1-2 - TRBV6-5 -
TGCAGCGTCTCCGGACAGGAAATCTATGGCTACACCTTC CSVSGQEIYGYTF TRBJ1-2 TRBD1 TRBV29-1 -
TGCAGCGTTGACGACAAGGGAGATGGCTACACCTTC CSVDDKGDGYTF TRBJ1-2 - TRBV29-1 -
TGTGCCAGCGGGGGACAGGGGCTCGGCTACACCTTC CASGGQGLGYTF TRBJ1-2 TRBD1 TRBV12-3/TRBV12-4 -
TGTGCCAGCTCACTGTCTGGGGAAATATCCTACGAGCAGTACTTC CASSLSGEISYEQYF TRBJ2-7 - TRBV18 -
TGTGCCAGCAGCTTAACAGAGAGTACGCAGTATTTT CASSLTESTQYF TRBJ2-3 - TRBV7-3 -
TGTGCCAGCTCACCTGGACCGAATGAAAAACTGTTTTTT CASSPGPNEKLFF TRBJ1-4 - TRBV18 -
TGTGCCAGCTCACCAGGACAGGGGCCCTACGAGCAGTACTTC CASSPGQGPYEQYF TRBJ2-7 TRBD1 TRBV18 -
TGTGCCAGCAGCCCGGACGGGATTGGGGGCTACACCTTC CASSPDGIGGYTF TRBJ1-2 - TRBV5-6 -
TGTGCCAGCAGATACCCTCGGGACAGGGAGAGTAATGAAAAACTGTTTTTT CASRYPRDRESNEKLFF TRBJ1-4 TRBD1 TRBV11-3 -
TGTGCCAGCAGCTTCGGGATCACCGGGGAGCTGTTTTTT CASSFGITGELFF TRBJ2-2 - TRBV5-5 -
TGTGCCAGCGGGGGTCGTAGCGGGATGAACACCGGGGAGCTGTTTTTT CASGGRSGMNTGELFF TRBJ2-2 TRBD2 TRBV9 -
TGTGCCAGCTCCCGTTTGACTAGCGGGGGGGCCGGCACAGATACGCAGTATTTT CASSRLTSGGAGTDTQYF TRBJ2-3 TRBD2 TRBV18 -
TGTGCCAGCAGTTGGAGCAATTTCTATGGCTACACCTTC CASSWSNFYGYTF TRBJ1-2 - TRBV6-2/TRBV6-3 -
TGCGCCAGCAGCCAAGAGACAGGGGGCTCCTACAATGAGCAGTTCTTC CASSQETGGSYNEQFF TRBJ2-1 TRBD1 TRBV4-3 many
TGCGCCAGCAGCCAAGGGGGGACAGGGGTTTACAGCAATCAGCCCCAGCATTTT CASSQGGTGVYSNQPQHF TRBJ1-5 TRBD1 TRBV4-1 few